In this sample, the clone carrying this TCR beta chain turned up many times. Its antigen is undetermined. Libraries of TCR beta came from quantitative 5'-RACE with molecular barcodes. TCRdb re-derived calls from the 5' RACE reads in MiXCR, one entry per CDR3 protein. The data show around 490,000 distinct CDR3 sequences, about 5% seen once. This record comes from a study of CD8 T cells in ankylosing spondylitis. Germline CDR1 DFQATT, CDR2 SNEGSKA (reference sequence). This CDR3 contains 14 residues. V was clipped by 6 bases and J by 4 bases; unmatched bases: 9. Study outcomes and limitations: Within matched ankylosing spondylitis synovial fluid, disease-linked clones were reportedly significantly enriched. Seemingly characteristic of ankylosing spondylitis blood was a TCR beta motif consisting of 7 or 8 highly homologous variants. CD8+ by phenotype, disease-linked clones were relatively rare in peripheral blood. Some motif variants had been reported before (in reactive arthritis synovial fluid and blood).

The chain is built from TRBV20-1 and TRBJ2-7; 10 nucleotides align to TRBD2. The sample taken for sequencing was blood, either unsorted or a sorted T cell fraction (not recorded which). The TCR comes from a male donor with ankylosing spondylitis. The CDR3 DNA follows: TGCAGTGCGAGGGCGGCTAGCGGGGGATACGAGCAGTACTTC. It yields the protein CSARAASGGYEQYF.